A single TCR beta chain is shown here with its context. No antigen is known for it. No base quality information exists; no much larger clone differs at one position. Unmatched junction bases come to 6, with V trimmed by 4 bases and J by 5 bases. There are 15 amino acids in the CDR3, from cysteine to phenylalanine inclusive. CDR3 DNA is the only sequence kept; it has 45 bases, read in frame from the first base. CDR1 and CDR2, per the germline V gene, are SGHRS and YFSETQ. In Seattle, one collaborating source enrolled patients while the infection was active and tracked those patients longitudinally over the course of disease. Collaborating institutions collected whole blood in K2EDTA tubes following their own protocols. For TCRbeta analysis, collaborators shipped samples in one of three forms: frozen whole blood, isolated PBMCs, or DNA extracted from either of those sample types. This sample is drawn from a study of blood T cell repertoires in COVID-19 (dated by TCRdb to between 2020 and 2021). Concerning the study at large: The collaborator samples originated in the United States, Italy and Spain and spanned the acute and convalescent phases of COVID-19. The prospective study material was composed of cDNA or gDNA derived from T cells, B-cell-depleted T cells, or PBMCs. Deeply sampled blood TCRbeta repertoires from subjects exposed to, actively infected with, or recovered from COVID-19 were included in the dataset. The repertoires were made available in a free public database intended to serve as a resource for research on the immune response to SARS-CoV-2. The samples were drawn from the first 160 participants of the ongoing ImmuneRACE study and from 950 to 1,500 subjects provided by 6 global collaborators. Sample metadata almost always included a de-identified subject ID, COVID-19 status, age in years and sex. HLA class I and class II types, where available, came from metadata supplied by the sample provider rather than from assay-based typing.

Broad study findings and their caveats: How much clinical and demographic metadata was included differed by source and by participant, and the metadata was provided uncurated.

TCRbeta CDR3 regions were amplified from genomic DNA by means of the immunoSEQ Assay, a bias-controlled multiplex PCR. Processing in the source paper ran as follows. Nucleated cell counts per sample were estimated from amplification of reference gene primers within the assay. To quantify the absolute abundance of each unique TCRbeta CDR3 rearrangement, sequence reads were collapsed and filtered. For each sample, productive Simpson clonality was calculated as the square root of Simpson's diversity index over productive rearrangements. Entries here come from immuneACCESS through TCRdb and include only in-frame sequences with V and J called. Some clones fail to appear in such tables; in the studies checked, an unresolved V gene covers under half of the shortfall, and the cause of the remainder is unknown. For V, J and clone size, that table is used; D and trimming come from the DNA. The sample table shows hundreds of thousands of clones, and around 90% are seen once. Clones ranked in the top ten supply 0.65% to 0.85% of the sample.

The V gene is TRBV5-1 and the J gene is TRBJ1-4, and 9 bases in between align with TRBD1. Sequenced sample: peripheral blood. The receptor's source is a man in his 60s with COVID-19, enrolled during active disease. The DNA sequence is TGCGCCAGCAGCCCCGGCGGGACAGGGAATGAAAAACTGTTTTTT. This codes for CASSPGGTGNEKLFF.